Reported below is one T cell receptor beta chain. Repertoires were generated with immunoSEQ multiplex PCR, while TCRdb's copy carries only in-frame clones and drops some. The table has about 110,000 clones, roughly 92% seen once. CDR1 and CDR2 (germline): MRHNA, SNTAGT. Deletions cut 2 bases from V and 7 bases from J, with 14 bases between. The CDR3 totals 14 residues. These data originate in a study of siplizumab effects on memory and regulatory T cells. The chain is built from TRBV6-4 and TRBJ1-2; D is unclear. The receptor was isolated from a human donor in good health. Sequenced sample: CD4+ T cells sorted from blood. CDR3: CASSDGPAFGGYTF. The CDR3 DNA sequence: TGTGCCAGCAGTGACGGGCCAGCGTTTGGTGGCTACACCTTC.